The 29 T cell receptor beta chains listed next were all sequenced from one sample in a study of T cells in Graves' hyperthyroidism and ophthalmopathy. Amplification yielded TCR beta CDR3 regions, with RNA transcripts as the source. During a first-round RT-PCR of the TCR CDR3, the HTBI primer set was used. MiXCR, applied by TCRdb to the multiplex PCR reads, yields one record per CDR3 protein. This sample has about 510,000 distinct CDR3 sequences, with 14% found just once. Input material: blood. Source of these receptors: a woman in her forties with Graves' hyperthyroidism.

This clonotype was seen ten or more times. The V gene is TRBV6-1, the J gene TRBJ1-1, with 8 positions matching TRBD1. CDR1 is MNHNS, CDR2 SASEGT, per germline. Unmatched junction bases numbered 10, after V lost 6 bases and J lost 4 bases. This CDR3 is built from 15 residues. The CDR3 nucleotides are TGTGCCAGCAGACCCCGGACAGGGAGGGTCACTGAAGCTTTCTTT. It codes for CASRPRTGRVTEAFF.

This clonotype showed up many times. The CDR3 is CASSLTASGRYPEQFF. The CDR3 DNA reads TGTGCCAGCAGTTTAACAGCTAGCGGGAGGTACCCGGAGCAGTTCTTC. The rearrangement joins TRBV27 to TRBJ2-1; TRBD2 matches at 11 bases. J was trimmed by 10 bases and V by 2 bases; bases with no gene match: 10. Germline values: CDR1 MNHEY, CDR2 SMNVEV (reference sequence). This CDR3 region has 16 residues.

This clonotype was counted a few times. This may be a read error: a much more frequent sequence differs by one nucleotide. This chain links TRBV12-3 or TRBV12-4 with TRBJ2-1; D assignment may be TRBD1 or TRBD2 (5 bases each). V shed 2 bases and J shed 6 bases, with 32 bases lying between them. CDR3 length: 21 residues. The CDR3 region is CASSLRLQSRVPADYSNEQFF. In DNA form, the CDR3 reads TGTGCCAGCAGTTTAAGACTCCAAAGCAGGGTACCAGCGGATTACTCCAATGAGCAGTTCTTC.

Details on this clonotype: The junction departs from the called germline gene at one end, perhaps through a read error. For the CDR3, the DNA is TGTGCTAGCAGCCCGTCTAGCGGGAGAAACTACGAGCAGTACTTC. Protein: CASSPSSGRNYEQYF. The chain employs TRBV7-7 and TRBJ2-7; 10 bases agree with TRBD2. Germline CDR1 is SSHAT and CDR2 is FNYEAQ (reference sequence). This CDR3 contains 15 residues.

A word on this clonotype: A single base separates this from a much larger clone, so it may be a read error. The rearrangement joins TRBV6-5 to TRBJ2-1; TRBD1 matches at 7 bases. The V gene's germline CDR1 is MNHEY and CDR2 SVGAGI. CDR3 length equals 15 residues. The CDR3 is CASSNRGASYNGQFF. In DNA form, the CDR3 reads TGTGCCAGCAGTAACAGGGGAGCCTCCTACAATGGGCAGTTCTTC.

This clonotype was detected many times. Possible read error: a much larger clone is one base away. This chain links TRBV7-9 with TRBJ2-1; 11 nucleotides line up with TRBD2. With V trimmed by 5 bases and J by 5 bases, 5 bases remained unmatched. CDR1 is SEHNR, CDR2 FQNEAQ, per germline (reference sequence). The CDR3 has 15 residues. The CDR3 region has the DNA TGTGCCAGCAGCGCCGGGACTAGCGGAGACAATGAGCAGTTCTTC. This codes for CASSAGTSGDNEQFF. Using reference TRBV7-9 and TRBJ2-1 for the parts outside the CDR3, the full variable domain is DTGVSQNPRHKITKRGQNVTFRCDPISEHNRLYWYRQTLGQGPEFLTYFQNEAQLEKSRLLSDRFSAERPKGSFSTLEIQRTEQGDSAMYLCASSAGTSGDNEQFFGPGTRLTVL.

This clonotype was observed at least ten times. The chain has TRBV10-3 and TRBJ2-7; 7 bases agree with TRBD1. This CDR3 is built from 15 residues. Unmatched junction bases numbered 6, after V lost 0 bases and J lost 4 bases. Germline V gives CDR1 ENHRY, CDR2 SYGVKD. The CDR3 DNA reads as TGTGCCATCAGTGAGTCCCAGGACAGGTCATACGAGCAGTACTTC. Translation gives CAISESQDRSYEQYF.

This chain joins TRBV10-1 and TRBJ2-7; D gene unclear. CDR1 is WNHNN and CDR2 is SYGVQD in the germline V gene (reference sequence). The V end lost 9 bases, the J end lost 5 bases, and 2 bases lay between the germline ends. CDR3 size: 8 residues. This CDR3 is CASDEQYF. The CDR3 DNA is TGCGCCAGTGACGAGCAGTACTTC.

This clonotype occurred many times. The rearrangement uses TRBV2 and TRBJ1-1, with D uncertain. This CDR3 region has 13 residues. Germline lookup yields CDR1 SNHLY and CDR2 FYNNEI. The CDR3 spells CAYSGVMNTEAFF. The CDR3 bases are TGTGCGTATTCTGGGGTGATGAACACTGAAGCTTTCTTT.

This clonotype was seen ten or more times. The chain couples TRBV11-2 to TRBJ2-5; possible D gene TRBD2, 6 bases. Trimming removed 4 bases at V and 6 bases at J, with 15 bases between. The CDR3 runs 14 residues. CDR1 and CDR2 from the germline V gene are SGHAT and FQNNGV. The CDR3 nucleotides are TGTGCCAGCAGCTATACCGCCGGGGGAAAGACCCAGTACTTC. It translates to CASSYTAGGKTQYF.

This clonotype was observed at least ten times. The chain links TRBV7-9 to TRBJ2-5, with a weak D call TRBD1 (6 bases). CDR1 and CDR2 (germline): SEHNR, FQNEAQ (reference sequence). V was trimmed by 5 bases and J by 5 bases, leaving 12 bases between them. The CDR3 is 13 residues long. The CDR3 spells CASSQTGSETQYF. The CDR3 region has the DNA TGTGCCAGCAGCCAGACAGGTTCGGAGACCCAGTACTTC.

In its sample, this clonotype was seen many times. CDR3 sequence (DNA): TGTGCCAGCAGCCGCCTAGCGGTTTCCTACGAGCAGTACTTC. Translating gives CASSRLAVSYEQYF. V and J are TRBV7-6 and TRBJ2-7; 7 bases are shared with TRBD2. With 5 bases clipped from V and 1 base from J, the junction kept 5 bases outside the gene matches. The CDR3 is 14 residues long. Germline V CDR1 and CDR2: SGHVS, FNYEAQ.

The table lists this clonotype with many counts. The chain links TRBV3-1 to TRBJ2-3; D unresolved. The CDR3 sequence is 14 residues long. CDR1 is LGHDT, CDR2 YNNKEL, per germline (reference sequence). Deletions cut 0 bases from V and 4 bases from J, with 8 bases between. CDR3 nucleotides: TGTGCCAGCAGCCAAGATCTCTGGGCAGATACGCAGTATTTT. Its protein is CASSQDLWADTQYF.

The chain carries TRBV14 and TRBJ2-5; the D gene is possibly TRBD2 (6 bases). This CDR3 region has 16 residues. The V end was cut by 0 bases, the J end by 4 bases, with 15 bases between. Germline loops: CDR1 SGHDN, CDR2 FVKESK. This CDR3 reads CASSQEAGRRGETQYF. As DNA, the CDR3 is TGTGCCAGCAGCCAAGAGGCAGGGAGGAGGGGAGAGACCCAGTACTTC.

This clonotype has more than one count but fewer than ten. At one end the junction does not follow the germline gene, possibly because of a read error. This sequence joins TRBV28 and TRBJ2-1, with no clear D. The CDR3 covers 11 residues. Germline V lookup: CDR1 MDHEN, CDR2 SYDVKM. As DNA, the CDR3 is TGTGCCAGCAGTTTAACCAATGAGCGGTTCTTC. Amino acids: CASSLTNERFF.

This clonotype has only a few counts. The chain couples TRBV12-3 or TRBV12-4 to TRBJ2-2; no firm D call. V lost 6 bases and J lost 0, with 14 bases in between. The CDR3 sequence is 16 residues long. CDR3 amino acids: CASSRHTLANTGELFF. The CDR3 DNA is TGTGCCAGCAGCCGACACACCTTAGCGAACACCGGGGAGCTGTTTTTT.

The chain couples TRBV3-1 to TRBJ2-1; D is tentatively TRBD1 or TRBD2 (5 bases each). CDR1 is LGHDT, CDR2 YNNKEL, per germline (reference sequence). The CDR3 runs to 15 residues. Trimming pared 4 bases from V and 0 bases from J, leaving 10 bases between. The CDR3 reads CASSRGNPSYNEQFF. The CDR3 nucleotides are TGTGCCAGCAGCCGGGGGAATCCCTCCTACAATGAGCAGTTCTTC.

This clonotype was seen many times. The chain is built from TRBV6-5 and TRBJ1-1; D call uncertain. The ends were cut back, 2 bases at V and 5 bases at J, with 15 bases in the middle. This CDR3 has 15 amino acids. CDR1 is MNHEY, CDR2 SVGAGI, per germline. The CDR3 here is CASSYLPGSLTEAFF. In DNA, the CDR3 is TGTGCCAGCAGTTACCTACCGGGATCCTTAACTGAAGCTTTCTTT.

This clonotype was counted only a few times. The CDR3 bases are TGTGCCAGCAGTGGGTACTCCCGGGGGTACGAGCAGTACTTC. This gives the protein CASSGYSRGYEQYF. The rearrangement joins TRBV6-1 to TRBJ2-7; D is possibly TRBD2 (6 bases). The germline CDR1 and CDR2 sequences are MNHNS and SASEGT. V lost 4 bases and J lost 4, with 14 bases in between. There are 14 residues in the CDR3.

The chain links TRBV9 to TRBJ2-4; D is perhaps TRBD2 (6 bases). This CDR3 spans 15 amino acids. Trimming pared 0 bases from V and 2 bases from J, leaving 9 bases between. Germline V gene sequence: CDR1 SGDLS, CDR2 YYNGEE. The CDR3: CASSVDAGTKNIQYF. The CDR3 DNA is TGTGCCAGCAGCGTAGATGCGGGAACCAAAAACATTCAGTACTTC.

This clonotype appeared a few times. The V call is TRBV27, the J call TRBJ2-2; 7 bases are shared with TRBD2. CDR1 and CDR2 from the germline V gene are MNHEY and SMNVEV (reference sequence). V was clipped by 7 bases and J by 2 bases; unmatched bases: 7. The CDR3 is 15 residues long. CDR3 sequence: CASTWGGRNTGELFF. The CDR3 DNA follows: TGTGCCAGCACCTGGGGGGGTAGAAACACCGGGGAGCTGTTTTTT.

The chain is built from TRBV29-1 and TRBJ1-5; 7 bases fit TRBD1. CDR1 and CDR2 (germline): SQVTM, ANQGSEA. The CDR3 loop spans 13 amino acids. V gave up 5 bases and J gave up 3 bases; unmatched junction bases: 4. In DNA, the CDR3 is TGCAGCGTTACCGGGACAGACAATCAGCCCCAGCATTTT. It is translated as CSVTGTDNQPQHF. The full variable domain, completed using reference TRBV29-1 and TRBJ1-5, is SAVISQKPSRDICQRGTSLTIQCQVDSQVTMMFWYRQQPGQSLTLIATANQGSEATYESGFVIDKFPISRPNLTFSTLTVSNMSPEDSSIYLCSVTGTDNQPQHFGDGTRLSIL.

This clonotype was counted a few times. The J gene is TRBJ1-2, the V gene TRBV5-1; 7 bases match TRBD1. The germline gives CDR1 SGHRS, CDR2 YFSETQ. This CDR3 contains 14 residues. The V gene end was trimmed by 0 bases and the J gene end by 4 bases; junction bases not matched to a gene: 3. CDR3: CASSLESGGYGYTF. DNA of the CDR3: TGCGCCAGCAGCTTGGAATCAGGGGGCTATGGCTACACCTTC.

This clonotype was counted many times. CDR3 in DNA: TGCGCCAGCAGCTTGGGTTTTTATGAGCAGTTCTTC. Protein: CASSLGFYEQFF. The genes are TRBV5-1 and TRBJ2-1, with D unclear. Deletions cut 0 bases from V and 8 bases from J, with 6 bases between. The length of the CDR3 is 12 residues. In germline, CDR1 is SGHRS, CDR2 YFSETQ.

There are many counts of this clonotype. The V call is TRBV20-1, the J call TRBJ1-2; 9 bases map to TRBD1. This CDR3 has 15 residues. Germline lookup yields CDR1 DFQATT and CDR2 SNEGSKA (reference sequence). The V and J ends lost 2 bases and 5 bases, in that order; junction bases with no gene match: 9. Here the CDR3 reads CSARPTGTGIYGYTF. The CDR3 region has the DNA TGCAGTGCTAGACCGACCGGGACAGGGATATATGGCTACACCTTC.

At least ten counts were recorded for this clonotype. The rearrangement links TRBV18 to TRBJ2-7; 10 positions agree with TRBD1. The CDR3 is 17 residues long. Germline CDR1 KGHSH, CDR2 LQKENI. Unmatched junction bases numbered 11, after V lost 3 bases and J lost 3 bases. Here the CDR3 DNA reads TGTGCCAGCTCACCCCTACCGGGACAGGGGATCGGCTACGAGCAGTACTTC. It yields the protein CASSPLPGQGIGYEQYF.

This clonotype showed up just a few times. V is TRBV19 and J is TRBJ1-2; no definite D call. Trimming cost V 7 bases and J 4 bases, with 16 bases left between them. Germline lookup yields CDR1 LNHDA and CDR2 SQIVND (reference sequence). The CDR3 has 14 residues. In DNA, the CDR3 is TGTGCCAGTAACAGCCCACCGCCTGGCTATGGCTACACCTTC. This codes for CASNSPPPGYGYTF.

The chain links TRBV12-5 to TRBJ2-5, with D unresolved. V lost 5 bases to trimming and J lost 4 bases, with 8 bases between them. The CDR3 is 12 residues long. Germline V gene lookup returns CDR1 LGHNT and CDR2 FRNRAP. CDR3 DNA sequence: TGTGCTAGTGGTCATGGACGAGAGACCCAGTACTTC. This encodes CASGHGRETQYF.

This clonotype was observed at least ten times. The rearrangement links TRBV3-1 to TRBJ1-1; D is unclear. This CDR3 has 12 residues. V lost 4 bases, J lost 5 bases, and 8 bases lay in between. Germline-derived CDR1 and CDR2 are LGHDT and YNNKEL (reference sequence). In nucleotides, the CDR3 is TGTGCCAGCAGCCGGGGAGGAACTGAAGCTTTCTTT. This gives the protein CASSRGGTEAFF.